A selection of T cell receptor beta chains follows, all from one sample in a study of blood T cells in healthy people across ages. TCRdb re-derived calls from the 5' RACE reads in MiXCR, one entry per CDR3 protein. The sample holds about 570,000 distinct CDR3 sequences, 25% to 30% seen once. Sequencing was performed on blood. Receptors originate from a woman in her 70s in good health. CDR3s include the opening cysteine and the closing phenylalanine or tryptophan. Fields, in order: clone size, D gene, CDR3 length, J gene, V gene, CDR3 DNA, CDR3 protein. A D gene is named only where the DNA matches it firmly. For some rows the clone size is stated as once, few or many, or as a class when expanded; others skip it.

abundance: few
d_gene: TRBD2
len: 14
j_gene: TRBJ2-5
v_gene: TRBV20-1
CDR3nt: TGCAGTGCTATTGGGGGACTAGCTGGGGAGACCCAGTACTTC
CDR3aa: CSAIGGLAGETQYF

abundance: .
d_gene: TRBD2
len: 15
j_gene: TRBJ2-5
v_gene: TRBV20-1
CDR3nt: TGCAGTGCTACCGATCCGGGACTAGACCAAGAGACCCAGTACTTC
CDR3aa: CSATDPGLDQETQYF

abundance: once
d_gene: TRBD2
len: 16
j_gene: TRBJ2-3
v_gene: TRBV20-1
CDR3nt: TGCAGTGCTAGAGATAGGGCTAGCGGGGCTACAGATACGCAGTATTTT
CDR3aa: CSARDRASGATDTQYF

abundance: .
d_gene: TRBD2
len: 17
j_gene: TRBJ2-2
v_gene: TRBV11-2
CDR3nt: TGTGCCAGCAGCTGGGGACTAGCGGTCGACGTGGCTGGGGAGCTGTTTTTT
CDR3aa: CASSWGLAVDVAGELFF

abundance: few
d_gene: TRBD2
len: 14
j_gene: TRBJ2-3
v_gene: TRBV20-1
CDR3nt: TGCAGTGCTAGCTTCCGGGGGGGCCCAGATACGCAGTATTTT
CDR3aa: CSASFRGGPDTQYF

abundance: once
d_gene: .
len: 13
j_gene: TRBJ1-2
v_gene: TRBV12-3/TRBV12-4
CDR3nt: TGTGCCAGCAGTTTGGAGCGCGCCTATGGCTACACCTTC
CDR3aa: CASSLERAYGYTF

abundance: .
d_gene: .
len: 18
j_gene: TRBJ2-1
v_gene: TRBV4-1
CDR3nt: TGCGCCAGCAGCCGCAGCCTTCCTAGCGCAAGCTCCTACAATGAGCAGTTCTTC
CDR3aa: CASSRSLPSASSYNEQFF

abundance: .
d_gene: .
len: 14
j_gene: TRBJ1-2
v_gene: TRBV7-9
CDR3nt: TGTGCCAGCAGCTTACTCGGGGGACCCTATGGCTACACCTTC
CDR3aa: CASSLLGGPYGYTF

abundance: few
d_gene: TRBD1
len: 14
j_gene: TRBJ2-1
v_gene: TRBV5-4
CDR3nt: TGTGCCACTAGGACAGGGTTGTCCTACAATGAGCAGTTCTTC
CDR3aa: CATRTGLSYNEQFF

abundance: many
d_gene: TRBD1
len: 17
j_gene: TRBJ2-3
v_gene: TRBV4-3
CDR3nt: TGCGCCAGCAGCCAAGATTCCGGACAGGGAATCACAGATACGCAGTATTTT
CDR3aa: CASSQDSGQGITDTQYF

abundance: few
d_gene: .
len: 14
j_gene: TRBJ1-2
v_gene: TRBV29-1
CDR3nt: TGCAGCGTTGAAGCGCAGGGCAGGAACTATGGCTACACCTTC
CDR3aa: CSVEAQGRNYGYTF

abundance: .
d_gene: .
len: 13
j_gene: TRBJ2-1
v_gene: TRBV6-2/TRBV6-3
CDR3nt: TGTGCCAGCACCTCGCGGGGGCCGAATGAGCAGTTCTTC
CDR3aa: CASTSRGPNEQFF

abundance: .
d_gene: .
len: 15
j_gene: TRBJ2-5
v_gene: TRBV5-1
CDR3nt: TGCGCCAGCAGCCCATACAGGGTGGGGACCTACGAGCGGTACTTC
CDR3aa: CASSPYRVGTYERYF

abundance: few
d_gene: .
len: 12
j_gene: TRBJ1-2
v_gene: TRBV5-1
CDR3nt: TGCGCCAGCAGCTTTGGCTGGTATGGCTACACCTTC
CDR3aa: CASSFGWYGYTF

abundance: many
d_gene: TRBD1
len: 11
j_gene: TRBJ1-4
v_gene: TRBV29-1
CDR3nt: TGCAGCGTTGGACAGGGAGAAAAACTGTTTTTT
CDR3aa: CSVGQGEKLFF

abundance: .
d_gene: .
len: 14
j_gene: TRBJ1-4
v_gene: TRBV5-4
CDR3nt: TGTGCCAGCAGCATGCGGGACGTTAATGAAAAACTGTTTTTT
CDR3aa: CASSMRDVNEKLFF

abundance: few
d_gene: TRBD1
len: 15
j_gene: TRBJ2-5
v_gene: TRBV7-8
CDR3nt: TGTGCCAGCAGCCTGGGGACAGGGATCCAAGAGACCCAGTACTTC
CDR3aa: CASSLGTGIQETQYF

abundance: many
d_gene: .
len: 12
j_gene: TRBJ2-3
v_gene: TRBV7-2
CDR3nt: TGTGCCAGCAGCTTACTAGCGGATACGCAGTATTTT
CDR3aa: CASSLLADTQYF

abundance: few
d_gene: .
len: 14
j_gene: TRBJ2-1
v_gene: TRBV20-1
CDR3nt: TGCAGTGCCCCAAAACAGGGAGGGGAGAGTGAGCAGTTCTTC
CDR3aa: CSAPKQGGESEQFF

abundance: .
d_gene: .
len: 14
j_gene: TRBJ1-1
v_gene: TRBV20-1
CDR3nt: TGCAGTGCTAGGGTCGTTGGGGGGAGCACTGAAGCTTTCTTT
CDR3aa: CSARVVGGSTEAFF

abundance: few
d_gene: .
len: 12
j_gene: TRBJ1-2
v_gene: TRBV20-1
CDR3nt: TGCAGTGCTAGACACGGAGGCTATGGCTACACCTTC
CDR3aa: CSARHGGYGYTF

abundance: few
d_gene: .
len: 15
j_gene: TRBJ1-5
v_gene: TRBV7-2
CDR3nt: TGTGCCAGCAGCTCAGGGAACAGGGGCAATCAGCCCCAGCATTTT
CDR3aa: CASSSGNRGNQPQHF

abundance: many
d_gene: .
len: 13
j_gene: TRBJ2-1
v_gene: TRBV5-1
CDR3nt: TGCGCCAGCTCGCGCCCGACCAACAATGAGCAGTTCTTC
CDR3aa: CASSRPTNNEQFF

abundance: .
d_gene: .
len: 15
j_gene: TRBJ2-7
v_gene: TRBV27
CDR3nt: TGTGCCACCAAAGAAGGGGGCGGGGGGTCCTACGAGCAGTACTTC
CDR3aa: CATKEGGGGSYEQYF

abundance: .
d_gene: TRBD2
len: 15
j_gene: TRBJ2-3
v_gene: TRBV5-1
CDR3nt: TGCGCCAGCAGCCGGACTAGCGGGGGAAGGGATACGCAGTATTTT
CDR3aa: CASSRTSGGRDTQYF

abundance: few
d_gene: .
len: 12
j_gene: TRBJ1-4
v_gene: TRBV20-1
CDR3nt: TGCAGTGCAAAGGACCCTAATGAAAAACTGTTTTTT
CDR3aa: CSAKDPNEKLFF

abundance: few
d_gene: .
len: 13
j_gene: TRBJ1-6
v_gene: TRBV7-2
CDR3nt: TGTGCCAGCAGCTTGGACTTTTACTCACCCCTCCACTTT
CDR3aa: CASSLDFYSPLHF

abundance: few
d_gene: .
len: 15
j_gene: TRBJ2-2
v_gene: TRBV9
CDR3nt: TGTGCCAGCAGCTTTTCCGGGACTCCTGGGGCGGAGCTGTTTTTT
CDR3aa: CASSFSGTPGAELFF

abundance: few
d_gene: .
len: 14
j_gene: TRBJ1-4
v_gene: TRBV5-1
CDR3nt: TGCGCCAGCAGCTTTGGGGCCTCGGGTGAAAAACTGTTTTTT
CDR3aa: CASSFGASGEKLFF

abundance: .
d_gene: .
len: 15
j_gene: TRBJ2-5
v_gene: TRBV4-3
CDR3nt: TGCGCCAGCAGCCAAGATCGGGGACGCGAAGAGGCCCAGTACTTC
CDR3aa: CASSQDRGREEAQYF

abundance: .
d_gene: .
len: 15
j_gene: TRBJ2-5
v_gene: TRBV20-1
CDR3nt: TGCAGTGCTAGAGATCAAGAGACACAACAAGAGACCCAGTACTTC
CDR3aa: CSARDQETQQETQYF

abundance: .
d_gene: TRBD2
len: 20
j_gene: TRBJ2-3
v_gene: TRBV20-1
CDR3nt: TGCAGTGCTACCCTGAGGACTAGCGGGAGGAGCTTAGTAGGCACAGATACGCAGTATTTT
CDR3aa: CSATLRTSGRSLVGTDTQYF

abundance: few
d_gene: TRBD1
len: 15
j_gene: TRBJ2-1
v_gene: TRBV5-6
CDR3nt: TGTGCCAGCAGCTTGGTAAGGGGGCTTTACAATGAGCAGTTCTTC
CDR3aa: CASSLVRGLYNEQFF

abundance: few
d_gene: TRBD1
len: 14
j_gene: TRBJ2-1
v_gene: TRBV5-1
CDR3nt: TGCGCCAGCAGCCTAGGACAGGGGGCCAATGAGCAGTTCTTC
CDR3aa: CASSLGQGANEQFF

abundance: few
d_gene: TRBD1
len: 13
j_gene: TRBJ1-2
v_gene: TRBV30
CDR3nt: TGTGCCTGGAGTGCTACAGGGGACTATGGCTACACCTTC
CDR3aa: CAWSATGDYGYTF

abundance: .
d_gene: .
len: 18
j_gene: TRBJ2-7
v_gene: TRBV5-1
CDR3nt: TGCGCCAGCAGCTTGGATCGGAATAGCGGAATGAGCTCCTACGAGCAGTACTTC
CDR3aa: CASSLDRNSGMSSYEQYF

abundance: many
d_gene: .
len: 12
j_gene: TRBJ1-4
v_gene: TRBV29-1
CDR3nt: TGCAGCGCGGCGGGCGGGAGCGAAAAACTGTTTTTT
CDR3aa: CSAAGGSEKLFF

abundance: .
d_gene: .
len: 14
j_gene: TRBJ1-4
v_gene: TRBV3-1
CDR3nt: TGTGCCAGCAGCTACCCGGGGCTTAATGAAAAACTGTTTTTT
CDR3aa: CASSYPGLNEKLFF

abundance: .
d_gene: TRBD1
len: 12
j_gene: TRBJ2-7
v_gene: TRBV6-2/TRBV6-3
CDR3nt: TGTGCCAGCAGCCAACGACAGGGGAAGCAGTACTTC
CDR3aa: CASSQRQGKQYF

abundance: .
d_gene: TRBD2
len: 15
j_gene: TRBJ2-7
v_gene: TRBV7-2
CDR3nt: TGTGCCAGCAGCCCAGGACTAGTTGTCAGAAACCGGGTGTACTTC
CDR3aa: CASSPGLVVRNRVYF

abundance: .
d_gene: TRBD1
len: 13
j_gene: TRBJ2-1
v_gene: TRBV4-1
CDR3nt: TGCGCCAGCAGCCAAGCGACAGGGGTGTCGAAGTTCTTC
CDR3aa: CASSQATGVSKFF

abundance: many
d_gene: TRBD2
len: 17
j_gene: TRBJ2-1
v_gene: TRBV5-1
CDR3nt: TGCGCCAGCAGCTTGGGTCCGAGGAGCGGGGAGAACAATGAGCAGTTCTTC
CDR3aa: CASSLGPRSGENNEQFF